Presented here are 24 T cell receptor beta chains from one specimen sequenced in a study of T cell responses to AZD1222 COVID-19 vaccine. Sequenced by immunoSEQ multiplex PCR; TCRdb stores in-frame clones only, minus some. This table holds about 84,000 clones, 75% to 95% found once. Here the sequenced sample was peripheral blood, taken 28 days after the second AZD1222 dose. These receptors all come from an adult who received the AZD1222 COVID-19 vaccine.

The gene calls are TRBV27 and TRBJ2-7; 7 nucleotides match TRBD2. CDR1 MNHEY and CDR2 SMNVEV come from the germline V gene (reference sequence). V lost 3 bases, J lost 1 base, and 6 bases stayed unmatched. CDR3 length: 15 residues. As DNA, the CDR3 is TGTGCCAGCAGTTTGGGACGCGGGAGATCCTACGAGCAGTACTTC. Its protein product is CASSLGRGRSYEQYF.

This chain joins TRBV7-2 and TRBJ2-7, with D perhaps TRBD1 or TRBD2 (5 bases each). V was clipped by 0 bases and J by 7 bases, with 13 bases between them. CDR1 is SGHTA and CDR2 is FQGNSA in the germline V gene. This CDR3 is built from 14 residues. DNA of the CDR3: TGTGCCAGCAGCTTAGCGCTGGGGGTAGGGGAGCAGTACTTC. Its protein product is CASSLALGVGEQYF.

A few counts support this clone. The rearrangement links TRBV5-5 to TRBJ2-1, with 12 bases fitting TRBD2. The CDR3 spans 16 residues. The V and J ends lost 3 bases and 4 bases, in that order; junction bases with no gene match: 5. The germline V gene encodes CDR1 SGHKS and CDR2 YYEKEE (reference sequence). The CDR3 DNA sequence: TGTGCCAGCAGCTCTAAGACTAGCGGGAGTTACAATGAGCAGTTCTTC. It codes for CASSSKTSGSYNEQFF.

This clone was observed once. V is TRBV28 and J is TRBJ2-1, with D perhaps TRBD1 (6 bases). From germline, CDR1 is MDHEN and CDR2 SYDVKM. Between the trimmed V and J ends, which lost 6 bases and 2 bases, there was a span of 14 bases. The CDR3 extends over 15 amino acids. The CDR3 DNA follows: TGTGCCAGCAGCTCAACAGGGACCCCCTACAATGAGCAGTTCTTC. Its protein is CASSSTGTPYNEQFF. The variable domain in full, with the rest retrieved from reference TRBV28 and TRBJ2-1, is DVKVTQSSRYLVKRTGEKVFLECVQDMDHENMFWYRQDPGLGLRLIYFSYDVKMKEKGDIPEGYSVSREKKERFSLILESASTNQTSMYLCASSSTGTPYNEQFFGPGTRLTVL.

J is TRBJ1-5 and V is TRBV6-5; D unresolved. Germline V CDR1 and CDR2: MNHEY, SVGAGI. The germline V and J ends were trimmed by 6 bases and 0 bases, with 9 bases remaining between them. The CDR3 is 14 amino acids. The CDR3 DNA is TGTGCCAGCAGAACCGGGTATAGCAATCAGCCCCAGCATTTT. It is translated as CASRTGYSNQPQHF.

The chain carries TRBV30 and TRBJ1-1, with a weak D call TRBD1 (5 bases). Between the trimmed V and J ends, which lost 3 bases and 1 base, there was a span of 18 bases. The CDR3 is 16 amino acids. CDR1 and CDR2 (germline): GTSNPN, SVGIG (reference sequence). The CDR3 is CAWSLPQRTKNTEAFF. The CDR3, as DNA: TGTGCCTGGAGCCTTCCCCAAAGGACAAAGAACACTGAAGCTTTCTTT.

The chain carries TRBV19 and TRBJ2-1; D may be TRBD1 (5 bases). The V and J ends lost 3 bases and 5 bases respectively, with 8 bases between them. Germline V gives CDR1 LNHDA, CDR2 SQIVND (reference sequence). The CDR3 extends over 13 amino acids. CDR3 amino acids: CASSMTANNEQFF. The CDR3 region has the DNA TGTGCCAGTAGTATGACAGCCAACAATGAGCAGTTCTTC.

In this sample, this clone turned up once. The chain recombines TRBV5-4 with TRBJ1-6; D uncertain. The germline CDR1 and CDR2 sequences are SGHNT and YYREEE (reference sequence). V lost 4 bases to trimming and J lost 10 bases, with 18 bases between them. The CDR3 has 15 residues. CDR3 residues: CASSRRAGLGSPLHF. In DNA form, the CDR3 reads TGTGCCAGCAGCCGTCGGGCGGGGTTGGGATCACCCCTCCACTTT. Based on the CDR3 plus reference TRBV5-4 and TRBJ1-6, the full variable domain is ETGVTQSPTHLIKTRGQQVTLRCSSQSGHNTVSWYQQALGQGPQFIFQYYREEENGRGNFPPRFSGLQFPNYSSELNVNALELDDSALYLCASSRRAGLGSPLHFGNGTRLTVT.

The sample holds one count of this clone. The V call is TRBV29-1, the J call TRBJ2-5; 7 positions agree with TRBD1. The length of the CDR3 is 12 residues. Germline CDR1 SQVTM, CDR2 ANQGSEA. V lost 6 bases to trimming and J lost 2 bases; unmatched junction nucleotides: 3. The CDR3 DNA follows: TGCAGCGTGAGACAGGGTCAAGAGACCCAGTACTTC. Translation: CSVRQGQETQYF.

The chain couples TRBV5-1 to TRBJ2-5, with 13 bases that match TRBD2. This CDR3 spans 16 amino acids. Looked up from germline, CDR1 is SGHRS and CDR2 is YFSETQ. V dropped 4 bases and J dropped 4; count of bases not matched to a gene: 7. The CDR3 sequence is CASSAGLAGVGETQYF. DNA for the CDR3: TGCGCCAGCAGCGCCGGACTAGCGGGGGTCGGAGAGACCCAGTACTTC.

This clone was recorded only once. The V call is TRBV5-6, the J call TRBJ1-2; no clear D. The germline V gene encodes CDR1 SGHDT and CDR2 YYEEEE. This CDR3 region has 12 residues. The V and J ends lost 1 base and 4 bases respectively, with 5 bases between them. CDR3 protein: CASSLRSYGYTF. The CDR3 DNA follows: TGTGCCAGCAGCTTGCGAAGCTATGGCTACACCTTC.

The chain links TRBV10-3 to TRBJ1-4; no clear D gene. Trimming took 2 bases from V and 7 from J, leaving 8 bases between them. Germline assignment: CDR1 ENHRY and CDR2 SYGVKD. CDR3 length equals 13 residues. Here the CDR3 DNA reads TGTGCCATCAGTGAGGAGGCTTTTGAAAAACTGTTTTTT. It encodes CAISEEAFEKLFF.

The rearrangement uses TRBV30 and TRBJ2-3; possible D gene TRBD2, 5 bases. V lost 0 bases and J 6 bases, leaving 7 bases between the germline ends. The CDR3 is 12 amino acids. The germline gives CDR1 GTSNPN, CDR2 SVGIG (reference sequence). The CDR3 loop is CAWSVGVDTQYF. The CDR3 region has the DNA TGTGCCTGGAGTGTCGGGGTGGATACGCAGTATTTT.

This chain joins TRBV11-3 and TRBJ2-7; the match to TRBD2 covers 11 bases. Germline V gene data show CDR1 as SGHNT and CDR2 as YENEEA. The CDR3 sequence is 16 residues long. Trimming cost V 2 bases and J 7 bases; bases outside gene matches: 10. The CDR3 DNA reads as TGTGCCAGCAGCTTACCCGAAAAACTAGCGGGGGAAGAGCAGTACTTC. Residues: CASSLPEKLAGEEQYF.

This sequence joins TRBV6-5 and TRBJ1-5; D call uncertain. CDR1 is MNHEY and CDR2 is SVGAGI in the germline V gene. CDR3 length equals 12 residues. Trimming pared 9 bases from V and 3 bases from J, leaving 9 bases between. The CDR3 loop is CASSGFNQPQHF. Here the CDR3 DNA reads TGTGCCAGTTCGGGTTTCAATCAGCCCCAGCATTTT.

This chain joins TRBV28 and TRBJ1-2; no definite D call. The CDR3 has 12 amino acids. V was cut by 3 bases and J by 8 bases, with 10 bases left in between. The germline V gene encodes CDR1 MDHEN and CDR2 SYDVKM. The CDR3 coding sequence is TGTGCCAGCAGTTTCAGGCCACGCGGCTACACCTTC. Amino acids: CASSFRPRGYTF.

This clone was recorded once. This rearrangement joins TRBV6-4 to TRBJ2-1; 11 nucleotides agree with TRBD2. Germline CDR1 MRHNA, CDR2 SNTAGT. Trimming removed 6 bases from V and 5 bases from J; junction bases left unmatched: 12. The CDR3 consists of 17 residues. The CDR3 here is CASRKLAGDLEDNEQFF. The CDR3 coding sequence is TGTGCCAGCAGAAAACTAGCGGGAGATCTAGAGGACAATGAGCAGTTCTTC.

The CDR3 loop is CASSLRQAYNYGYTF. The CDR3 nucleotides are TGTGCCAGCAGCTTACGGCAGGCGTATAACTATGGCTACACCTTC. The chain joins TRBV7-9 to TRBJ1-2; no definite D call. Per the germline V gene, CDR1 is SEHNR and CDR2 is FQNEAQ (reference sequence). The CDR3 length is 15 residues. The ends were cut back, 2 bases at V and 1 base at J, with 11 bases in the middle.

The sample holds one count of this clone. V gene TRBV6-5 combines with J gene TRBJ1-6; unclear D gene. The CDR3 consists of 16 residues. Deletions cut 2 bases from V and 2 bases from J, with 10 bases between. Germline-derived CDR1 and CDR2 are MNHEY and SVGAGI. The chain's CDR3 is CASSYTADPYNSPLHF. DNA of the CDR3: TGTGCCAGCAGTTACACGGCAGACCCCTATAATTCACCCCTCCACTTT.

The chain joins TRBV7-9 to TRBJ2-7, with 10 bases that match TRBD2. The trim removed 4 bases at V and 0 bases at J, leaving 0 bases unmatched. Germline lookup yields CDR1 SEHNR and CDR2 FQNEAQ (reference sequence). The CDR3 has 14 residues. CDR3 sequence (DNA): TGTGCCAGCAGCTCTAGCGGGAGCTCCTACGAGCAGTACTTC. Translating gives CASSSSGSSYEQYF. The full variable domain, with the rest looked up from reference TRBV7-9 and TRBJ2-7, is DTGVSQNPRHKITKRGQNVTFRCDPISEHNRLYWYRQTLGQGPEFLTYFQNEAQLEKSRLLSDRFSAERPKGSFSTLEIQRTEQGDSAMYLCASSSSGSSYEQYFGPGTRLTVT.

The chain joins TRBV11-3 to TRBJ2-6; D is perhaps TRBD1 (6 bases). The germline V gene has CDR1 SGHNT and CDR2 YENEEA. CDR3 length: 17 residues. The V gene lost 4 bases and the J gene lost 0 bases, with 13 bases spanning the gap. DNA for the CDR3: TGTGCCAGCAGCTCAGGGACATATAGCTCTGGGGCCAACGTCCTGACTTTC. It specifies CASSSGTYSSGANVLTF.

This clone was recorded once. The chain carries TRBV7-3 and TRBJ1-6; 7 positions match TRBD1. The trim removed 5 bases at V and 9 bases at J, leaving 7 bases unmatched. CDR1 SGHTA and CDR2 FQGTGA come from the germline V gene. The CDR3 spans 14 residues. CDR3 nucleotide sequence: TGTGCCAGCAGCATGACAGGGTTGGGTTCACCCCTCCACTTT. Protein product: CASSMTGLGSPLHF.

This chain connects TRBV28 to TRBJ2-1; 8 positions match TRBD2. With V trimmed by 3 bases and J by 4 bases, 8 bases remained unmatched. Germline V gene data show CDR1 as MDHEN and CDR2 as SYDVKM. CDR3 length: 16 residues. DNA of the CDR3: TGTGCCAGCAGTTTTGCCGGGACTAGAGGTTACAATGAGCAGTTCTTC. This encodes CASSFAGTRGYNEQFF.

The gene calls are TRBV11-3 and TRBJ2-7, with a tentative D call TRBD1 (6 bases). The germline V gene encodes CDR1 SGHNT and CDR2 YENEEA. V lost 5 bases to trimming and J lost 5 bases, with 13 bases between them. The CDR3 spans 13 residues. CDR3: CASSQGGSDEQYF. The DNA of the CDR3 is TGTGCCAGCAGCCAAGGGGGAAGCGACGAGCAGTACTTC.